One and the same sample provided the 22 T cell receptor beta chains below, sequenced in a study of blood T cell repertoires in COVID-19. The assay was immunoSEQ multiplex PCR, and TCRdb's table has in-frame clones only and misses some. The table shows some 190,000 clones, with approximately 87% occurring only once. Sample: peripheral blood. The receptor source for this set is an older person with COVID-19, enrolled during active disease.

Here the CDR3 DNA reads TGTGCCAGCAGTTTATTGGAGAGCTCCTACAATGAGCAGTTCTTC. Protein sequence: CASSLLESSYNEQFF. This sequence joins TRBV28 and TRBJ2-1; no clear D. Trimming took off 1 base at V and 0 bases at J, with 7 bases between the two ends. CDR3 length: 15 residues. CDR1 is MDHEN, CDR2 SYDVKM, per germline.

The rearrangement uses TRBV12-3 or TRBV12-4 and TRBJ1-5; D possibly corresponds to TRBD1 (6 bases). Trimming removed 7 bases from V and 9 bases from J, with 16 bases in between. CDR3 length equals 13 residues. Here the CDR3 reads CASNLNRAGPQHF. The CDR3 DNA follows: TGTGCCAGCAATCTAAACAGGGCAGGGCCCCAGCATTTT.

The chain carries TRBV28 and TRBJ2-7; D is perhaps TRBD1 (8 bases). From germline, CDR1 is MDHEN and CDR2 SYDVKM. The CDR3 totals 14 residues. The V and J ends lost 6 bases and 1 base respectively, with 13 bases between them. In DNA form, the CDR3 reads TGTGCCAGCAGAACAGGGGGAGGGTCCTACGAGCAGTACTTC. Translation: CASRTGGGSYEQYF.

The chain joins TRBV4-1 to TRBJ1-5; 9 bases line up with TRBD1. The CDR3 is 16 amino acids. The V gene end was trimmed by 2 bases and the J gene end by 1 base; junction bases not matched to a gene: 3. Per the germline V gene, CDR1 is MGHRA and CDR2 is YSYEKL. CDR3 sequence reads: CASSQSGTGSNQPQHF. DNA of the CDR3: TGCGCCAGCAGCCAATCCGGGACAGGGAGCAATCAGCCCCAGCATTTT.

V and J are TRBV28 and TRBJ2-1, with D possibly being TRBD2 (6 bases). Deletions cut 4 bases from V and 2 bases from J, with 15 bases between. CDR1 and CDR2 from the germline V gene are MDHEN and SYDVKM. The length of the CDR3 is 16 residues. CDR3 DNA sequence: TGTGCCAGCAGTTCATCTGGGGGGTGGACCTACAATGAGCAGTTCTTC. Translated: CASSSSGGWTYNEQFF.

This clone appeared once. The rearrangement uses TRBV18 and TRBJ1-1, with 8 bases fitting TRBD1. CDR1 and CDR2 (germline): KGHSH, LQKENI. V was pared by 3 bases and J by 3 bases, with 6 bases of the junction left unmatched. The CDR3 runs to 15 residues. CDR3 sequence: CASSPRQGTDTEAFF. CDR3 bases: TGTGCCAGCTCACCCCGACAGGGGACGGACACTGAAGCTTTCTTT.

This chain joins TRBV28 and TRBJ1-5, with 7 bases lining up with TRBD1. The germline CDR1 and CDR2 sequences are MDHEN and SYDVKM. The CDR3 sequence is 15 residues long. V gave up 6 bases and J gave up 0 bases; unmatched junction bases: 5. The chain's CDR3 is CASSYRQGSNQPQHF. CDR3 DNA sequence: TGTGCCAGCAGCTATCGACAGGGTAGCAATCAGCCCCAGCATTTT.

The V and J genes are TRBV19 and TRBJ2-5; 10 nucleotides agree with TRBD2. CDR3 size: 15 residues. V lost 1 base and J lost 4; bases outside the gene matches: 3. Germline-derived CDR1 and CDR2 are LNHDA and SQIVND (reference sequence). CDR3 DNA sequence: TGTGCCAGTAGTATAGGTAGCGGGAGGCGAGAGACCCAGTACTTC. As protein: CASSIGSGRRETQYF.

The chain uses TRBV11-2 and TRBJ2-1; 8 bases align to TRBD2. Germline CDR1 reads SGHAT; CDR2 reads FQNNGV. The length of the CDR3 is 16 residues. The V gene end was trimmed by 2 bases and the J gene end by 2 bases; junction bases not matched to a gene: 5. The CDR3 sequence: CASSLLGGGPYNEQFF. CDR3 bases: TGTGCCAGCAGCTTACTAGGCGGGGGGCCCTACAATGAGCAGTTCTTC.

The V call is TRBV2, the J call TRBJ2-3; maybe TRBD1 (8 bases). The germline gives CDR1 SNHLY, CDR2 FYNNEI. This CDR3 has 16 amino acids. V was shortened by 6 bases and J by 0 bases, with 16 bases between the two germline ends. CDR3 amino acids: CASSRDRGLSTDTQYF. The CDR3 DNA is TGTGCCAGCAGCCGAGACAGGGGACTAAGCACAGATACGCAGTATTTT.

This sequence joins TRBV4-2 and TRBJ1-1; weak D call: TRBD1 (6 bases). There are 14 residues in the CDR3. V was cut by 3 bases and J by 3 bases, with 11 bases left in between. Germline-derived CDR1 and CDR2 are LGHNA and YNFKEQ. In nucleotides, the CDR3 is TGTGCCAGCAGCCATACAGGGAGGGACACTGAAGCTTTCTTT. The encoded protein is CASSHTGRDTEAFF.

The rearrangement links TRBV5-4 to TRBJ2-1; the match to TRBD1 covers 9 bases. CDR3 length: 15 amino acids. Trimming at V came to 3 bases and at J to 4 bases, leaving 5 bases not matched to a gene. The germline gives CDR1 SGHNT, CDR2 YYREEE (reference sequence). The CDR3 spells CASSYGQGSYNEQFF. CDR3 nucleotide sequence: TGTGCCAGCAGCTACGGACAGGGGTCTTACAATGAGCAGTTCTTC. Variable domain in full (rest from reference TRBV5-4 and TRBJ2-1): ETGVTQSPTHLIKTRGQQVTLRCSSQSGHNTVSWYQQALGQGPQFIFQYYREEENGRGNFPPRFSGLQFPNYSSELNVNALELDDSALYLCASSYGQGSYNEQFFGPGTRLTVL.

The chain has TRBV19 and TRBJ1-5; D perhaps matches TRBD1 (5 bases). V was trimmed by 9 bases and J by 5 bases, leaving 14 bases between them. The length of the CDR3 is 13 residues. Germline CDR1 is LNHDA and CDR2 is SQIVND (reference sequence). The CDR3 spells CASRSRGYQPQHF. Written as DNA, the CDR3 is TGTGCCAGCAGGAGTCGGGGGTATCAGCCCCAGCATTTT. Supplemented by reference TRBV19 and TRBJ1-5, the full variable domain reads DGGITQSPKYLFRKEGQNVTLSCEQNLNHDAMYWYRQDPGQGLRLIYYSQIVNDFQKGDIAEGYSVSREKKESFPLTVTSAQKNPTAFYLCASRSRGYQPQHFGDGTRLSIL.

V gene TRBV7-8 combines with J gene TRBJ2-1, with D possibly TRBD1 on 5 matching bases. The CDR3 runs 13 residues. Trimming pared 6 bases from V and 10 bases from J, leaving 16 bases between. Germline V lookup: CDR1 SGHVS, CDR2 FQNEAQ. As DNA, the CDR3 is TGTGCCAGCAGGGAGCAGGGTTTAGGGGAGCAGTTCTTC. Amino acids: CASREQGLGEQFF.

V usage is TRBV7-8 and J usage is TRBJ1-1; D ambiguous. Trimming took off 6 bases at V and 0 bases at J, with 11 bases between the two ends. The CDR3 runs 14 residues. The germline gives CDR1 SGHVS, CDR2 FQNEAQ. CDR3 amino acids: CASRAGLLNTEAFF. CDR3 bases: TGTGCCAGCAGGGCGGGGTTGCTGAACACTGAAGCTTTCTTT. Full variable domain (outside the CDR3, taken from reference TRBV7-8 and TRBJ1-1): GAGVSQSPRYKVAKRGQDVALRCDPISGHVSLFWYQQALGQGPEFLTYFQNEAQLDKSGLPSDRFFAERPEGSVSTLKIQRTQQEDSAVYLCASRAGLLNTEAFFGQGTRLTVV.

The chain is built from TRBV25-1 and TRBJ2-1, with D maybe TRBD2 (6 bases). CDR3 length: 14 amino acids. The V gene's germline CDR1 is MGHDK and CDR2 SYGVNS. V was shortened by 6 bases and J by 9 bases, with 18 bases between the two germline ends. The CDR3 DNA reads as TGTGCCAGCAGCGCTCCGGGGGTGGAGGGTGAGCAGTTCTTC. Protein: CASSAPGVEGEQFF. Full variable domain (rest looked up from reference TRBV25-1 and TRBJ2-1): EADIYQTPRYLVIGTGKKITLECSQTMGHDKMYWYQQDPGMELHLIHYSYGVNSTEKGDLSSESTVSRIRTEHFPLTLESARPSHTSQYLCASSAPGVEGEQFFGPGTRLTVL.

The rearrangement uses TRBV6-2 or TRBV6-3 and TRBJ1-1; the D gene is possibly TRBD1 (6 bases). CDR3 length: 14 residues. CDR1 and CDR2 from the germline V gene are MNHEY and SVGEGT. Trimming shortened V by 5 bases and J by 1 base, and 11 bases separated the two germline ends. In DNA, the CDR3 is TGTGCCAGCAGTCTCCGGACAGAGAACACTGAAGCTTTCTTT. Its translation is CASSLRTENTEAFF.

This chain connects TRBV28 to TRBJ1-1; TRBD1 agrees at 7 bases. Trimming took 8 bases from V and 2 from J; bases not matched to a gene: 11. Germline V lookup: CDR1 MDHEN, CDR2 SYDVKM. The CDR3 spans 15 residues. The CDR3 bases are TGTGCCAGCCCCCCGAAGGGGGCAGGTAACACTGAAGCTTTCTTT. Encoded protein: CASPPKGAGNTEAFF. Looking up the rest from reference TRBV28 and TRBJ1-1 gives the full variable domain: DVKVTQSSRYLVKRTGEKVFLECVQDMDHENMFWYRQDPGLGLRLIYFSYDVKMKEKGDIPEGYSVSREKKERFSLILESASTNQTSMYLCASPPKGAGNTEAFFGQGTRLTVV.

J is TRBJ1-4 and V is TRBV2; D might be TRBD1 (6 bases). CDR3 size: 14 residues. Trimming stripped 6 bases from V and 4 bases from J, with 12 bases between. Germline assignment: CDR1 SNHLY and CDR2 FYNNEI. The CDR3 region has the DNA TGTGCCAGCAGCTTGGACAGATATAATGAAAAACTGTTTTTT. This translates into CASSLDRYNEKLFF. The full variable domain, in which reference TRBV2 and TRBJ1-4 provide the parts outside the CDR3, is EPEVTQTPSHQVTQMGQEVILRCVPISNHLYFYWYRQILGQKVEFLVSFYNNEISEKSEIFDDQFSVERPDGSNFTLKIRSTKLEDSAMYFCASSLDRYNEKLFFGSGTQLSVL.

J is TRBJ2-1 and V is TRBV28; D ambiguous. CDR1 is MDHEN and CDR2 is SYDVKM in the germline V gene. The CDR3 contains 11 residues. V lost 9 bases and J 7 bases, leaving 10 bases between the germline ends. The CDR3 DNA is TGTGCCAGTCGAGTTGGTAATGAGCAGTTCTTC. This sequence encodes CASRVGNEQFF.

The V call is TRBV15, the J call TRBJ1-1; tentatively, D is TRBD1 (5 bases). V was trimmed by 5 bases and J by 5 bases, leaving 24 bases between them. CDR3 length equals 17 residues. Germline lookup yields CDR1 LNHNV and CDR2 YYDKDF (reference sequence). The CDR3: CATSDTFQGRRGTEAFF. CDR3 bases: TGTGCCACCAGCGACACCTTCCAAGGGCGGCGGGGGACTGAAGCTTTCTTT.

V and J are TRBV6-6 and TRBJ2-1, with D possibly being TRBD1 (6 bases). The CDR3 runs 14 residues. Trimming pared 6 bases from V and 3 bases from J, leaving 12 bases between. The germline V gene has CDR1 MNHNY and CDR2 SVGAGI (reference sequence). CDR3 loop: CASSRGRDYNEQFF. The CDR3 DNA reads as TGTGCCAGCAGCAGGGGACGAGACTACAATGAGCAGTTCTTC.